The rows below give T cell receptor beta chains drawn from one sample of a study of cytomegalovirus exposure and HLA in healthy donors. Sequencing was performed with immunoSEQ multiplex PCR; in TCRdb, only in-frame clones are kept and a portion is missing. The sample table sets out more than 100,000 clones. Specimen: PBMCs. The receptor set was obtained from a man younger than 30 in good health and CMV-seronegative. Both conserved end residues are part of each CDR3. Fields, in order: J gene, D gene, V gene, CDR3 DNA, CDR3 protein. D genes are given only for firm matches.

TRBJ1-2	TRBD1	TRBV28	TGTGCCAGCAGTCCCTCCGGGACAGGGTTACATGGCTACACCTTC	CASSPSGTGLHGYTF
TRBJ2-3	.	TRBV19	TGTGCCAGTAGTCCCTGGACAGCCACAGATACGCAGTATTTT	CASSPWTATDTQYF
TRBJ2-7	.	TRBV19	TGTGCCAGTAGTAGGAGGGGGACAGAAGCCTACGAGCAGTACTTC	CASSRRGTEAYEQYF
TRBJ1-5	.	TRBV29-1	TGCAGCGTCTCCGCCGGGGGGAATCAGCCCCAGCATTTT	CSVSAGGNQPQHF
TRBJ1-1	.	TRBV9	TGTGCCAGCAGCGGAGGGGGGGGTAACTCTGAAGCTTTCTTT	CASSGGGGNSEAFF
TRBJ1-2	.	TRBV29-1	TGCAGCGTCCACCTAGCCGGGACTCTCCTTTTC	CSVHLAGTLLF
TRBJ1-2	.	TRBV6-5	TGTGCCAGCAGTTACCTTGTAGACAGCGGCTACACCTTC	CASSYLVDSGYTF
TRBJ1-2	TRBD1	TRBV6-5	TGTGCCAGCAGTTATCAGGGGGCGCGAGGCTACACCTTC	CASSYQGARGYTF
TRBJ2-5	TRBD2	TRBV5-1	TGCGCCAGCACGATAAGCGGGAATTTGCGAGGAGAGACCCAGTACTTC	CASTISGNLRGETQYF
TRBJ1-1	.	TRBV6-6	TGTGCCAGCAGCTTCGACCAGGGTAACACTGAAGCTTTCTTT	CASSFDQGNTEAFF
TRBJ2-1	.	TRBV20-1	TGCAGTGCTAGATCAGGGTCTTCGCAGTTCTTC	CSARSGSSQFF
TRBJ1-1	.	TRBV30	TGTGCCTGGAGGCTGCCCATCGGGACAAAAATAAACATGAACACTGAAGCTTTCTTT	CAWRLPIGTKINMNTEAFF
TRBJ2-1	.	TRBV19	TGTGCCAGTAGTAAGGGAAGCAGGGGTGAGCAGTTCTTC	CASSKGSRGEQFF
TRBJ2-1	.	TRBV2	TGTGCCAGCAGGAACCCCTCTAGGACTACCAATGAGCAGTTCTTC	CASRNPSRTTNEQFF
TRBJ2-3	TRBD2	TRBV10-3	TGTGCCATCAGGAGTAGCGGGAGAGAGGACTCCACAGATACGCAGTATTTT	CAIRSSGREDSTDTQYF
TRBJ2-7	.	TRBV7-9	TGTGCCAGCAGCTCCAACCCGGGAAACGCCTACGAGCAGTACTTC	CASSSNPGNAYEQYF
TRBJ1-5	.	TRBV15	TGTGCCACCAGCCCGAGGCAGGGAGGGCATCAGCCCCAGCATTTT	CATSPRQGGHQPQHF
TRBJ1-5	TRBD1	TRBV7-6	TGTGCCAGCAGCTTAGCGGACAGGGGGGAAGGCAATCAGCCCCAGCATTTT	CASSLADRGEGNQPQHF
TRBJ1-3	.	TRBV11-2	TGTGCCAGCAGCTTAGATCTGGACAGTCTTCTTCGCTCTGGAAACACCATATATTTT	CASSLDLDSLLRSGNTIYF
TRBJ1-1	.	TRBV7-9	TGTGCCAGCAGCCAAACAGGGTGGGCTGAAGCTTTCTTT	CASSQTGWAEAFF
TRBJ1-5	TRBD1	TRBV19	TGTGCCAGTACTGGGGACAGGGGTGTTAGCAATCAGCCCCAGCATTTT	CASTGDRGVSNQPQHF
TRBJ1-5	TRBD1	TRBV7-6	TGTGCCAGCAGCGCAAACAGGGGGCGTCAGCCCCAGCATTTT	CASSANRGRQPQHF
TRBJ2-7	.	TRBV19	TGTGCCAGTAGTAGCCCAGGGGACCGCAGCTCCTACGAGCAGTACTTC	CASSSPGDRSSYEQYF
TRBJ1-4	.	TRBV6-5	TGTGCCAGCTCCTACGGGGGAGGTAATGAAAAACTGTTTTTT	CASSYGGGNEKLFF
TRBJ1-1	.	TRBV9	TGTGCCAGCACAGGTGGCTCGAAGAACACTGAAGCTTTCTTT	CASTGGSKNTEAFF
TRBJ2-3	.	TRBV5-5	TGTGCCAGCAGCAAGGGACTCCCCGGCACAGATACGCAGTATTTT	CASSKGLPGTDTQYF
TRBJ2-1	.	TRBV7-9	TGTGCCACGGGTTCCGGCGATGAGCAGTTCTTC	CATGSGDEQFF
TRBJ2-1	.	TRBV18	TGTGCCAGCTCACCACAGGGGCCCCATCGTGAGCAGTTCTTC	CASSPQGPHREQFF
TRBJ1-6	.	TRBV10-3	TGTGCCATCAGTGACGGAGTTAATCGGTCACCCCTCCACTTT	CAISDGVNRSPLHF
TRBJ2-7	TRBD2	TRBV6-1	TGTGCCAGCAGTGAAACTAGCGGGAGCTCCTACGAGCAGTACTTC	CASSETSGSSYEQYF
TRBJ1-3	.	TRBV5-5	TGTGCCAGCAGCTTGGTTACGGTCTCTGGAAACACCATATATTTT	CASSLVTVSGNTIYF
TRBJ2-3	.	TRBV6-6	TGTGCCAGCAAACGGGACTCGGGAGATACGCAGTATTTT	CASKRDSGDTQYF
TRBJ2-1	TRBD2	TRBV5-1	TGCGCCAGCAGCTTGGGCGGGAGAAGTCGCAATGAGCAGTTCTTC	CASSLGGRSRNEQFF
TRBJ2-3	.	TRBV10-3	TGTGCCATCAGTGGTTTACTAGAAACAGATACGCAGTATTTT	CAISGLLETDTQYF
TRBJ1-1	.	TRBV27	TGTGCCAGCAGTTTAGGGAGGAACACTGAAGCTTTCTTT	CASSLGRNTEAFF
TRBJ2-7	.	TRBV19	TGTGCCAGTAGTGCCCCCAGGGAAAGCTCCTACGAGCAGTACTTC	CASSAPRESSYEQYF
TRBJ1-1	TRBD1	TRBV4-1	TGCGCCAGCAGCCAAGGCCAGGGGGCTCTTGAAGCTTTCTTT	CASSQGQGALEAFF
TRBJ1-1	.	TRBV5-1	TGCGCCAGCAGCAAAGACCCCAGGGCTGATGAAGCTTTCTTT	CASSKDPRADEAFF
TRBJ2-1	TRBD2	TRBV9	TGTGCCAGCAGCTCAGGAGGGACTAGCGGGGCTTCGGAGCAGTTCTTC	CASSSGGTSGASEQFF
TRBJ2-1	TRBD1	TRBV28	TGTGCCAGCAGTTTCCCGACAGGGTATGGGAATGAGCAGTTCTTC	CASSFPTGYGNEQFF
TRBJ2-2	TRBD2	TRBV19	TGTGCCAGTAGTAGGACTAGTTATCGGGAGCTGTTTTTT	CASSRTSYRELFF
TRBJ2-7	.	TRBV11-2	TGTGCCAGCAGCTGGGGAACGGGGGGCCGCTCCTACGAGCAGTACTTC	CASSWGTGGRSYEQYF
TRBJ2-7	TRBD2	TRBV7-2	TGTGCCAGCAGCCCCCCTGGACTAGGACATCGGTACTTC	CASSPPGLGHRYF
TRBJ1-1	.	TRBV10-1	TGCGCCAGCTCCGGGGGAGTGAACACTGAAGCTTTCTTT	CASSGGVNTEAFF
TRBJ2-1	.	TRBV18	TGTGCCAGCTCACGGTTTCAGGGAATAGACTACAATGAGCAGTTCTTC	CASSRFQGIDYNEQFF
TRBJ2-7	TRBD1	TRBV5-1	TGCGCCAGCAGCTTGCCAGGGACAGGGTATTCCTACGAGCAGTACTTC	CASSLPGTGYSYEQYF
TRBJ2-2	.	TRBV6-1	TGTGCCAGCAGTGAATCGGTAGCGGGGGAGCTGTTTTTT	CASSESVAGELFF
TRBJ2-1	.	TRBV11-3	TGTGCCAGCAGCTTAGAGCAGCTGGGCCATGAGCAGTTCTTC	CASSLEQLGHEQFF
TRBJ1-1	.	TRBV10-3	TGTGCCATCAGTGGGACAGATCCGATCGCTGAAGCTTTCTTT	CAISGTDPIAEAFF
TRBJ1-2	.	TRBV28	TGTGCCAGCAGTTTAAGGGAGATCTATGGCTACACCTTC	CASSLREIYGYTF
TRBJ2-1	TRBD2	TRBV29-1	TGCAGCGTTGTAGCGGGAGGCACCTACAATGAGCAGTTCTTC	CSVVAGGTYNEQFF
TRBJ2-5	TRBD2	TRBV2	TGTGCCAGCAAAACGCCGGGGACTAGCTTAGAAGAGACCCAGTACTTC	CASKTPGTSLEETQYF
TRBJ2-7	TRBD1	TRBV6-6	TGTGCCAGCAGGGGGCAGGGGGCAAACGAGCAGTACTTC	CASRGQGANEQYF
TRBJ2-7	.	TRBV5-1	TGCGCCAGCAGCAGGGACTCCCTATACGAGCAGTACTTC	CASSRDSLYEQYF
TRBJ2-5	TRBD2	TRBV2	TGTGCCAGCAGTGAAGGGGCGGGGGGCGCGGAGACCCAGTACTTC	CASSEGAGGAETQYF